This T cell receptor (beta chain) was found in a study of post-analysis software for immune sequencing data. Points from the study as a whole: Included in a set of 5 or 6 TRBV segments more frequent in patients than controls were TRBV5-6, TRBV5-1 and TRBV20-1. Relative to controls, patients with multiple sclerosis showed significantly lower normalized Chao1 diversity. F measure clustering grouped samples strongly by preparation batch.

This clonotype occurred a few times. Its antigen remains unknown. The CDR3 contains 14 residues. Trimming took 8 bases from V and 4 from J; bases not matched to a gene: 14. Germline assignment: CDR1 SQVTM and CDR2 ANQGSEA. Unique molecular identifiers were built into the TCR beta cDNA libraries. TCRdb independently ran MiXCR on the PCR reads; one entry per CDR3 protein. The sample has fewer than 850,000 distinct CDR3 sequences, about half seen once. J is TRBJ2-7 and V is TRBV29-1; TRBD2 matches 7 bases. Sequencing was done on a sample of blood. The sequence was obtained from a girl under 18 with multiple sclerosis. CDR3 nucleotide sequence: TGCAGCACGGAGGCGGGGGAGTACCCTTACGAGCAGTACTTC. Translated: CSTEAGEYPYEQYF.